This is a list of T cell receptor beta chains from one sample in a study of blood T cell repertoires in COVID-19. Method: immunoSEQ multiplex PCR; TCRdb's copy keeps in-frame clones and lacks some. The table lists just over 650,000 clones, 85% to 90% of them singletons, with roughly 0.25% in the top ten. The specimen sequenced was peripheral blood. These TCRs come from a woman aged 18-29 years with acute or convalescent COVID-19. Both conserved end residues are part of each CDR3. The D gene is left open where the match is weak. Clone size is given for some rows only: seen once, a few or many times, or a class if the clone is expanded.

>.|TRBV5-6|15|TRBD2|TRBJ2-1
CASTLPGLAYNEQFF
TGTGCCAGCACCCTACCGGGACTAGCTTACAATGAGCAGTTCTTC
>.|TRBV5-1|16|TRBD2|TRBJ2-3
CASSLDSGGITDTQYF
TGCGCCAGCAGCTTGGATAGCGGGGGGATCACAGATACGCAGTATTTT
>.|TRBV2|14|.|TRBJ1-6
CARNGGIFNSPLHF
TGTGCCAGGAACGGAGGGATTTTCAATTCACCCCTCCACTTT
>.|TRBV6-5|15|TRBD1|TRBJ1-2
CASSTQGRGQDGYTF
TGTGCCAGCAGTACCCAGGGCAGGGGGCAGGATGGCTACACCTTC
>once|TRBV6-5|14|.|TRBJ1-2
CASSKGVLTYGYTF
TGTGCCAGCAGCAAAGGAGTCCTTACCTATGGCTACACCTTC
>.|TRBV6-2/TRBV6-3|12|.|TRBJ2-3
CASSWATDTQYF
TGTGCCAGCAGTTGGGCCACAGATACGCAGTATTTT
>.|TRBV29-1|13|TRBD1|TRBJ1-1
CSVTGQGGTEAFF
TGCAGCGTCACGGGACAGGGAGGCACTGAAGCTTTCTTT
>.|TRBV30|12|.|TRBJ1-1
CAWKRGGTEAFF
TGTGCCTGGAAACGGGGGGGCACTGAAGCTTTCTTT
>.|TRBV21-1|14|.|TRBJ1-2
CASSRTGKNYGYTF
TGTGCCAGCAGCAGGACAGGGAAGAACTATGGCTACACCTTC
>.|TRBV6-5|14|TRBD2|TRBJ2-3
CASISGGLGGTQYF
TGTGCCAGCATCAGCGGGGGGCTGGGAGGGACGCAGTATTTT
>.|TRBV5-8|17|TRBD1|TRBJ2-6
CASPDGQGSFGANVLTF
TGTGCCAGCCCAGACGGACAGGGTAGCTTTGGGGCCAACGTCCTGACTTTC
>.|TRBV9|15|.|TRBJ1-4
CASSVGGVTNEKLFF
TGTGCCAGCAGCGTAGGGGGGGTTACTAATGAAAAACTGTTTTTT
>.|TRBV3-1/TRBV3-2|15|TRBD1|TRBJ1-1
CASSLRDRGNTEAFF
TGTGCCAGCAGCCTCCGGGACAGGGGGAACACTGAAGCTTTCTTT
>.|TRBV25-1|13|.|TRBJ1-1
CASRGWGDTEAFF
TGTGCCAGCAGAGGTTGGGGGGACACTGAAGCTTTCTTT
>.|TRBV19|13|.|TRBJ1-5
CASRRDSNQPQHF
TGTGCCAGCCGCCGGGATAGCAATCAGCCCCAGCATTTT
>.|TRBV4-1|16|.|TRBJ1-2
CASSQPGGGARNGYTF
TGCGCCAGCAGCCAACCAGGTGGGGGGGCTAGAAATGGCTACACCTTC
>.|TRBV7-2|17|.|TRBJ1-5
CASSRKITKGDNQPQHF
TGTGCCAGCAGCCGCAAGATTACCAAGGGGGACAATCAGCCCCAGCATTTT
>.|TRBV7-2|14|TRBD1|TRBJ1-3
CASSPGTGGNTIYF
TGTGCCAGCAGTCCCGGGACAGGGGGCAACACCATATATTTT
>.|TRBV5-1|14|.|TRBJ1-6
CASSPIGDNSPLHF
TGCGCCAGCAGCCCAATAGGGGATAATTCACCCCTCCACTTT
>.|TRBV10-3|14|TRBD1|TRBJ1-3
CAISRDREGNTIYF
TGTGCCATCAGCCGGGACAGGGAGGGGAACACCATATATTTT
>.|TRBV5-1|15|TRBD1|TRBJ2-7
CASSSPDRSVYEQYF
TGCGCCAGCAGCTCCCCGGACAGGTCGGTCTACGAGCAGTACTTC